This T cell receptor (beta chain) comes out of a study of T cells in Graves' hyperthyroidism and ophthalmopathy. This clonotype was observed many times. Its cognate antigen is unknown. This CDR3 region has 15 residues. With 2 bases clipped from V and 4 bases from J, the junction kept 7 bases outside the gene matches. Germline lookup yields CDR1 PRHDT and CDR2 FYEKMQ (reference sequence). Clinicians diagnosed patients from clinical symptoms, serum thyroxine and TRAb, thyroid ultrasound and orbital computed tomography. General study points: From stable hyperthyroidism, ophthalmopathy was separated by a 13 V-J model. Ophthalmopathy was predicted by the model a median of around 5.9 months ahead of onset.

Amplification yielded TCR beta CDR3 regions, with RNA transcripts as the source. A first-round RT-PCR of the TCR CDR3 used the HTBI primer set. Using its own MiXCR run on the multiplex PCR reads, TCRdb lists one record per CDR3 protein. The top ten clones hold roughly 3.5% of a sample with about 360,000 distinct CDR3 sequences, about a fifth of them seen once. Source material: blood. The V gene is TRBV13, the J gene TRBJ1-2; 7 bases fit TRBD1. The receptor comes from a woman aged 18-30 years with Graves' hyperthyroidism. CDR3 in amino acids: CASSLRGQLIYGYTF. The CDR3, as DNA: TGTGCCAGCAGCTTAAGGGGACAGTTAATCTATGGCTACACCTTC.